This T cell receptor beta chain originates from a study of cytomegalovirus exposure and HLA in healthy donors. General study results and limits: The study recorded more than 150 TCR beta chains that were cytomegalovirus-associated. A missense DCLRE1C variant was associated with V- and J-gene trimming of TCR beta chains in a later analysis, and an independent cohort replicated the association.

The CDR3 has 13 residues. Germline V lookup: CDR1 LNHDA, CDR2 SQIVND (reference sequence). The PCR had 60 Vbeta and 13 Jbeta primers. Assay: immunoSEQ multiplex PCR; the TCRdb copy retains only in-frame clones and omits some. The sample holds 85,000 to 120,000 clones, roughly three fifths seen once. A remark on this clone: No antigen is known for it.

Sample: PBMCs. The V call is TRBV19, the J call TRBJ2-5; tentatively, D is TRBD2 (5 bases). The end of the DNA is better explained by TRBJ2-7, so the J call may be wrong. The TCR comes from a human donor in good health. This CDR3 reads CATTKGDSYEQYF. CDR3 sequence (DNA): TGTGCCACCACGAAGGGAGATTCCTACGAGCAGTACTTC.